One TCR beta chain is described in this entry. What it binds is not known. For the second PCR, which ran for roughly 7 to 11 cycles, a sample-barcoded 5' primer and a J-beta primer mix were used. Through a template-switch adaptor with 12 random nucleotides, each cDNA molecule received a tag. One entry per CDR3 protein results from TCRdb running MiXCR on the 5' RACE reads. Here the sample spans 1.4 million to 1.5 million distinct CDR3 sequences, roughly 40% being singletons. The data were obtained in a study of blood T cells in healthy people across ages. Study as a whole: About one barcoded beta molecule per two T cells was captured by template switching. General study results and limits: Total diversity from one million sequenced T cells was likely underestimated.

The receptor was isolated from a young woman in good health. Sequencing was carried out using blood.

The CDR3: CASSHAPGTGLSGEKLFF. In DNA form, the CDR3 reads TGCGCCAGCAGCCATGCGCCGGGGACAGGGCTCTCCGGGGAAAAACTGTTTTTT. The genes are TRBV4-1 and TRBJ1-4, with 9 bases matching TRBD1. The CDR3 totals 18 residues. J lost 8 bases, V lost 3 bases, and 16 bases had no gene match. The germline V gene has CDR1 MGHRA and CDR2 YSYEKL.